This T cell receptor delta chain was documented in a study of γδ T cells in repeated Plasmodium falciparum infection. In this sample, this clone turned up many times. TCRdb pairs this DNA with a much larger clone's protein that differs at residue 16, likely a read error; the protein shown was translated from the DNA. TCRdb reanalysed the multiplex PCR reads via CATT. The table includes around 57,000 delta-chain clones, 1.7% detected once. Sequencing was done on a sample of gamma-delta T cells from blood. This clonotype was sampled from a pool of human donors (malaria-infected and uninfected, not separated).

CDR3 sequence: CALGELGPPLGPLDWRELYTDKLIF. DNA of the CDR3: TGTGCTCTTGGGGAACTAGGACCCCCCTTAGGGCCCCTCGACTGGAGGGAATTGTACACCGATAAACTCATCTTT. The chain joins TRDV1 to TRDJ1; weak D call: TRDD3 (5 bases). The ends were cut back, 0 bases at V and 0 bases at J, with 38 bases in the middle. The germline gives CDR1 TSWWSYY, CDR2 QGS. The CDR3 is 25 amino acids.